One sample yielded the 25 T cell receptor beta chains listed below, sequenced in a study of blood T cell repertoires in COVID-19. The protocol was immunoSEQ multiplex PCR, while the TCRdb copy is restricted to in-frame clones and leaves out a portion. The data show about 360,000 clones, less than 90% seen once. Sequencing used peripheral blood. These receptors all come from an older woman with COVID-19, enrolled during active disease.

In DNA, the CDR3 is TGTGCCAGTAGACCTACTAGCGGGGGTTCATACAATGAGCAGTTCTTC. Translation: CASRPTSGGSYNEQFF. The gene calls are TRBV19 and TRBJ2-1, with 11 bases identical to TRBD2. The CDR3 runs to 16 residues. J lost 4 bases, V lost 6 bases, and 8 bases had no gene match. CDR1 and CDR2 (germline): LNHDA, SQIVND (reference sequence).

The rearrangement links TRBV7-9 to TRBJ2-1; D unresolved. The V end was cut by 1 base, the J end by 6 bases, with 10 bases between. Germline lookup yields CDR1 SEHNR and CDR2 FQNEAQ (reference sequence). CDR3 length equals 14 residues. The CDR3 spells CASSLDGFINEQFF. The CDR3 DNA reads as TGTGCCAGCAGCTTAGACGGGTTTATCAATGAGCAGTTCTTC.

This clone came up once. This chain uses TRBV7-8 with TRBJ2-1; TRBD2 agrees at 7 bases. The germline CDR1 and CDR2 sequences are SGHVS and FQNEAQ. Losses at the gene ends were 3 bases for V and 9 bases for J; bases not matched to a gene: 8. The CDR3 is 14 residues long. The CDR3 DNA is TGTGCCAGCAGCTTCGGACTAGTGGGGAGTGAGCAGTTCTTC. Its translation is CASSFGLVGSEQFF.

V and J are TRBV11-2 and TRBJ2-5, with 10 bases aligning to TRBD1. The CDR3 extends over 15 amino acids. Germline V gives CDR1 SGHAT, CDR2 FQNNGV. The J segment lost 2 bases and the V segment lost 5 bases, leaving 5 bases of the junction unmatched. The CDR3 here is CASSPPDRGQETQYF. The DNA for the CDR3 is TGTGCCAGCAGCCCGCCGGACAGGGGGCAAGAGACCCAGTACTTC.

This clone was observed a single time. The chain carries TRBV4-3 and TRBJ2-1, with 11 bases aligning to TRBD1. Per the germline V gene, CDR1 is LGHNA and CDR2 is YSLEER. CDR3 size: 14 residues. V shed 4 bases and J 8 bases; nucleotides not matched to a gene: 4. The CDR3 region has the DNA TGCGCCAGCAGCCCCCGGGACAGGGGGGATGAGCAGTTCTTC. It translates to CASSPRDRGDEQFF.

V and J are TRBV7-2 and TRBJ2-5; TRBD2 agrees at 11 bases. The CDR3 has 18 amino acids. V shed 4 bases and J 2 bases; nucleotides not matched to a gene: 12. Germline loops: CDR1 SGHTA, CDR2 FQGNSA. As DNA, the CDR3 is TGTGCCAGCAGCTCCCTAATGACTAGCGGGGCCCGACAAGAGACCCAGTACTTC. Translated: CASSSLMTSGARQETQYF.

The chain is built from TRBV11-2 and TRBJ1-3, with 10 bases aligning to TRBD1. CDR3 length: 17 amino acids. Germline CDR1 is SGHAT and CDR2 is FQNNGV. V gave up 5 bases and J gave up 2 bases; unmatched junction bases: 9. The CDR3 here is CASSPGRTGGTGNTIYF. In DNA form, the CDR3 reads TGTGCCAGCAGCCCAGGAAGGACAGGGGGTACTGGAAACACCATATATTTT.

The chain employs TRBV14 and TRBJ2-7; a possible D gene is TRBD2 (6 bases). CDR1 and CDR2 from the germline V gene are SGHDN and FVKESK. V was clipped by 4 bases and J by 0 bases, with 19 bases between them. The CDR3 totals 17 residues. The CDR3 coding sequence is TGTGCCAGCAGCCCGATTGAACTAGCCTCCTTCTCCTACGAGCAGTACTTC. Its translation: CASSPIELASFSYEQYF.

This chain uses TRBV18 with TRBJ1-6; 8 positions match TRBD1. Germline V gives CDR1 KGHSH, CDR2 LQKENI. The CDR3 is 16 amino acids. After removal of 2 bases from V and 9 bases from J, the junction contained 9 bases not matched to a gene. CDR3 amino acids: CASSPNGQGSGSPLHF. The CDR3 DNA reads TGTGCCAGCTCACCAAATGGACAGGGCTCGGGTTCACCCCTCCACTTT. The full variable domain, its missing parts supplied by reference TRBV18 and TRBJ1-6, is NAGVMQNPRHLVRRRGQEARLRCSPMKGHSHVYWYRQLPEEGLKFMVYLQKENIIDESGMPKERFSAEFPKEGPSILRIQQVVRGDSAAYFCASSPNGQGSGSPLHFGNGTRLTVT.

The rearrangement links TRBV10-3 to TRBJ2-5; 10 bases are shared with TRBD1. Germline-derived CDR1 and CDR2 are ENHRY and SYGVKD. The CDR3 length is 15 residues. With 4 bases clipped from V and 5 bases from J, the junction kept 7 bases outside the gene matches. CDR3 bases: TGTGCCATCAGTGCACCGGGACAGGGGATTGAGACCCAGTACTTC. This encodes CAISAPGQGIETQYF.

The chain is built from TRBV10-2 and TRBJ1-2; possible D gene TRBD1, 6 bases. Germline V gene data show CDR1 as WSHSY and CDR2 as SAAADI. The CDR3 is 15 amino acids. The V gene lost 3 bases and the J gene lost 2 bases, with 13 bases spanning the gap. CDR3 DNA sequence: TGCGCCAGCAGTGAAGGTCCCGGACAGAACTATGGCTACACCTTC. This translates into CASSEGPGQNYGYTF.

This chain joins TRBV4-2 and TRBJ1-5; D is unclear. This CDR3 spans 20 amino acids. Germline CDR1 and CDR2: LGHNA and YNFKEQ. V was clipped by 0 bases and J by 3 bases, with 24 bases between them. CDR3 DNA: TGTGCCAGCAGCCAAGATCTCAGGTCTCTCGCAATCCCATTCAATCAGCCCCAGCATTTT. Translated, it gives CASSQDLRSLAIPFNQPQHF.

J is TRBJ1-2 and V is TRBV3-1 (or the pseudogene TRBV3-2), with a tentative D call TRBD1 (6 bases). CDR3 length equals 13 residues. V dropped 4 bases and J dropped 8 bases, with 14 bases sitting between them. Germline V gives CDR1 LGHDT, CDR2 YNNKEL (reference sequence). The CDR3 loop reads CASSPAGAGGYTF. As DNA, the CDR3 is TGTGCCAGCAGCCCGGCAGGGGCTGGGGGCTACACCTTC.

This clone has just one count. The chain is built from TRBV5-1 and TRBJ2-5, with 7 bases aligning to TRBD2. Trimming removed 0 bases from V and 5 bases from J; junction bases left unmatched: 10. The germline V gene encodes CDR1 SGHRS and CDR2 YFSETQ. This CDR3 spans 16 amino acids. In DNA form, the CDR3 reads TGCGCCAGCAGCTTGGGATCGACTAGCCATGGGGAGACCCAGTACTTC. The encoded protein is CASSLGSTSHGETQYF.

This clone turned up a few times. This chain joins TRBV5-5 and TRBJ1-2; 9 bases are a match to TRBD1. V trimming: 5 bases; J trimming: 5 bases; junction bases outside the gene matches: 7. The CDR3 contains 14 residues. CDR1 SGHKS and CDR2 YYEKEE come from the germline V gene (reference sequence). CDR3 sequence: CASRGGTGQYGYTF. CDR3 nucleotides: TGTGCCAGCAGGGGCGGGACAGGGCAATATGGCTACACCTTC.

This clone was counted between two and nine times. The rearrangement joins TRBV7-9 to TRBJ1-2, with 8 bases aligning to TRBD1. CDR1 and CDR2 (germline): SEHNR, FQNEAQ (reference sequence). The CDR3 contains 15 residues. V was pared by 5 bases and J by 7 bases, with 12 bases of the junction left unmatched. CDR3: CASSPLQTGASGYTF. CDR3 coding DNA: TGTGCCAGCAGCCCCCTCCAGACAGGGGCGTCTGGCTACACCTTC.

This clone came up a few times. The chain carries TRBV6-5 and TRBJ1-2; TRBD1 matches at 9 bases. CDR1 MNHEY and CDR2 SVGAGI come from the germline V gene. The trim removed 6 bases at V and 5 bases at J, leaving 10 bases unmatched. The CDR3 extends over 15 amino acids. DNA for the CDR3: TGTGCCAGCAGATCAAGACAGGGGGGGAGTTATGGCTACACCTTC. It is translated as CASRSRQGGSYGYTF.

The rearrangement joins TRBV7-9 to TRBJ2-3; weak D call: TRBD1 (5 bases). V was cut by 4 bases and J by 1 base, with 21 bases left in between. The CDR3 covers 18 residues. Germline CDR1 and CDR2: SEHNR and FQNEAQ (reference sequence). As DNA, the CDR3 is TGTGCCAGCAGCTCATGGGGCATCATTTCCGAGGGCACAGATACGCAGTATTTT. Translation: CASSSWGIISEGTDTQYF. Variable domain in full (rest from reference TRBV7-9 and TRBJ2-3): DTGVSQNPRHKITKRGQNVTFRCDPISEHNRLYWYRQTLGQGPEFLTYFQNEAQLEKSRLLSDRFSAERPKGSFSTLEIQRTEQGDSAMYLCASSSWGIISEGTDTQYFGPGTRLTVL.

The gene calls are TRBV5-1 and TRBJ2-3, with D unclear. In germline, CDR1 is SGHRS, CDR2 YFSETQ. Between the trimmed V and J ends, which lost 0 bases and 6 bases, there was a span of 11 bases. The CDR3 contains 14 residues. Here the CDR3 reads CASSLEQTFDTQYF. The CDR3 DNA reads TGCGCCAGCAGCTTGGAACAGACGTTCGATACGCAGTATTTT.

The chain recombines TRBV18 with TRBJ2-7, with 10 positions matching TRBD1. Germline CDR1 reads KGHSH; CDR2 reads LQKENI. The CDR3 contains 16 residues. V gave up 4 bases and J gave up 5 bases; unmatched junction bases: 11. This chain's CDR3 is CASSRTTGTGVNEQYF. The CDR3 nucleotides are TGTGCCAGCTCACGGACGACCGGGACAGGGGTAAACGAGCAGTACTTC.

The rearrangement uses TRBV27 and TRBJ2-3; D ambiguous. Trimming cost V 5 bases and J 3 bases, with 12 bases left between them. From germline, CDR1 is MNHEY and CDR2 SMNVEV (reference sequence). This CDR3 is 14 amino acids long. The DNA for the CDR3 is TGTGCCAGCAGTCCTCTCCTACCGACAGATACGCAGTATTTT. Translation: CASSPLLPTDTQYF.

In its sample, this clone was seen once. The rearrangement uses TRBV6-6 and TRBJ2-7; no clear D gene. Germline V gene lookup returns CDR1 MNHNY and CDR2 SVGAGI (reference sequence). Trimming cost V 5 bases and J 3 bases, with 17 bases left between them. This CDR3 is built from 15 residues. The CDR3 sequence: CASSHHLQSFYEQYF. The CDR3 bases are TGTGCCAGCAGTCACCACCTCCAGTCTTTCTACGAGCAGTACTTC.

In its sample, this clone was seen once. CDR3 sequence (DNA): TGTGCCAGCAGTTTTGGAGGGGCAACTAATGAAAAACTGTTTTTT. Protein sequence: CASSFGGATNEKLFF. The V gene is TRBV6-6, the J gene TRBJ1-4; possible D gene TRBD1, 5 bases. The CDR3 sequence is 15 residues long. Per germline, CDR1 MNHNY and CDR2 SVGAGI (reference sequence). Trimming stripped 4 bases from V and 0 bases from J, with 9 bases between.

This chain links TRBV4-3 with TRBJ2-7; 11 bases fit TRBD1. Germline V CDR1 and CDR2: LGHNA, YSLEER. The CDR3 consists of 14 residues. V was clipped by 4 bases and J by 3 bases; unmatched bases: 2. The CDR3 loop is CASSPGTGGYEQYF. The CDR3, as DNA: TGCGCCAGCAGCCCTGGGACAGGGGGCTACGAGCAGTACTTC.

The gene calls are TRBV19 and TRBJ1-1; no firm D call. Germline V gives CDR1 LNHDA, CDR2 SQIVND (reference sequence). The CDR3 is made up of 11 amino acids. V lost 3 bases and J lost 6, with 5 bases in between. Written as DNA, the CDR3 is TGTGCCAGTAGTATTACAGCTGAAGCTTTCTTT. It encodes CASSITAEAFF.